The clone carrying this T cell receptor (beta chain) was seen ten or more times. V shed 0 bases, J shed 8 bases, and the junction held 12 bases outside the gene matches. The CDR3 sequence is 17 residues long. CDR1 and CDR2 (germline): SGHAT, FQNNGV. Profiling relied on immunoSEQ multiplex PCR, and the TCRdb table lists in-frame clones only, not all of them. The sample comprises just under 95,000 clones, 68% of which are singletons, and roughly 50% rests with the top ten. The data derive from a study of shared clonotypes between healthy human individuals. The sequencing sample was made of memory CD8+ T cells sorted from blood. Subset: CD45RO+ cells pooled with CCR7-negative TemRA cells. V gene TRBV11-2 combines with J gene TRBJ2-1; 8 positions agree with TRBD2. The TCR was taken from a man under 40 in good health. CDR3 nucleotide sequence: TGTGCCAGCAGCTTAGATTGGCGGGGAGGACTAGCCGATGAGCAGTTCTTC. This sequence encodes CASSLDWRGGLADEQFF.